The clone carrying this T cell receptor (beta chain) was recorded many times. The data stem from a study of T cells of healthy individuals. This CDR3 region has 12 residues. V lost 6 bases, J lost 0 bases, and 4 bases lay in between. Germline V gives CDR1 SNHLY, CDR2 FYNNEI. TCRdb re-called the 5' RACE reads through MiXCR, storing one row per CDR3 protein. The table has just over 40,000 distinct CDR3 sequences, more than 4.5% seen once. The TCR comes from a human donor in good health. The genes are TRBV2 and TRBJ2-3; unclear D gene. Here the CDR3 reads CASSASTDTQYF. DNA of the CDR3: TGTGCCAGCAGCGCTAGCACAGATACGCAGTATTTT.